This T cell receptor (beta chain) was identified during a study of graft-versus-host responses after intestinal transplantation. Whole-study context: Anti-thymocyte globulin induction was given to all recipients, followed by tacrolimus and steroids for around 3 years.

Notes on this clone: Its antigen is not identified.

Using immunoSEQ multiplex PCR, the repertoire was profiled, and TCRdb retains in-frame clones only, with some absent. This table has about 50,000 clones, roughly 91% appearing once. CDR1 is SGHDN and CDR2 is FVKESK in the germline V gene. The CDR3 consists of 14 residues. V gave up 2 bases and J gave up 3 bases; unmatched junction bases: 2. Study-level points and caveats: Circulating GvH clone levels at their peak were associated with HvG declines (early post-transplant). GvH clones occurred in recipient marrow; some first appeared in ileum or blood.

The sequence was collected from a human donor who was the organ donor for an intestinal transplant. The rearrangement joins TRBV14 to TRBJ2-3; 7 bases agree with TRBD1. Sample: unstimulated CD4+ T cells sorted from spleen or lymph node cells, taken before transplant. The CDR3 loop reads CASSQKQGTDTQYF. The CDR3 region has the DNA TGTGCCAGCAGCCAAAAACAGGGGACAGATACGCAGTATTTT.